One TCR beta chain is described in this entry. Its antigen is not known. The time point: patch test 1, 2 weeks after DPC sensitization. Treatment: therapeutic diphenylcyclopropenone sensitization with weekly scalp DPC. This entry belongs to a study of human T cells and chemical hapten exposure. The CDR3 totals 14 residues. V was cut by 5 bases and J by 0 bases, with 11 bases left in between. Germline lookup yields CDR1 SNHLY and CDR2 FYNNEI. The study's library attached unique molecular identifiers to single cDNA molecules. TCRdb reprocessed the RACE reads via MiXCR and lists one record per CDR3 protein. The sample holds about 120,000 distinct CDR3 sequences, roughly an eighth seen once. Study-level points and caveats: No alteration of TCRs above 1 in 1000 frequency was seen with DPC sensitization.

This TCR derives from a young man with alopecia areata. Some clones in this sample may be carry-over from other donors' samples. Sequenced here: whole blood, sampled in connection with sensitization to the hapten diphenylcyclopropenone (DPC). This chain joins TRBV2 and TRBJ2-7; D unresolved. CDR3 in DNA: TGTGCCAGCAGTATGGATAGGGACTCCTACGAGCAGTACTTC. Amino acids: CASSMDRDSYEQYF. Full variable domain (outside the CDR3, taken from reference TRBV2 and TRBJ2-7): EPEVTQTPSHQVTQMGQEVILRCVPISNHLYFYWYRQILGQKVEFLVSFYNNEISEKSEIFDDQFSVERPDGSNFTLKIRSTKLEDSAMYFCASSMDRDSYEQYFGPGTRLTVT.